This is a list of T cell receptor beta chains from one sample in a study of response to subunit inactivated influenza vaccine. TCRdb called the RT-PCR reads again in MiXCR, with one record for every CDR3 protein. The sample gives a few hundred thousand distinct CDR3 sequences, 20% to 25% of which show up once; roughly 10% is in the top ten. This material consisted of PBMCs from blood, taken approximately 20 months after vaccination. These receptors originate from a man between 50 and 69 years old who received an inactivated influenza vaccine. Each CDR3 is given with its conserved first and last residue. A D gene is named only where the DNA matches it firmly. A clone size is listed for some rows: how often the clone was seen (once, few, many), or a class if it is expanded.

cdr3_nt: TGTGCCAGCAGCTCACCCGGCAGTGCCGGGGAGCTGTTTTTT
cdr3_aa: CASSSPGSAGELFF
cdr3_length: 14
d_call: NA
j_call: TRBJ2-2
v_call: TRBV12-3/TRBV12-4
clone_size: NA

cdr3_nt: TGTGCCAGCAGCTTAGATCACAGGGAGACTGAAGCTTTCTTT
cdr3_aa: CASSLDHRETEAFF
cdr3_length: 14
d_call: NA
j_call: TRBJ1-1
v_call: TRBV7-9
clone_size: few

cdr3_nt: TGCAGTGCAATCGGACTAGCCGGGGGATTTCTAGCCAAAAACATTCAGTACTTC
cdr3_aa: CSAIGLAGGFLAKNIQYF
cdr3_length: 18
d_call: TRBD2
j_call: TRBJ2-4
v_call: TRBV20-1
clone_size: few

cdr3_nt: TGCAGTGCTAGAGATAGCTCAGACTACGAGCAGTACTTC
cdr3_aa: CSARDSSDYEQYF
cdr3_length: 13
d_call: NA
j_call: TRBJ2-7
v_call: TRBV20-1
clone_size: NA

cdr3_nt: TGTGCCAGCAGTGAAGGGGCTGGCGGGGGAGGATACAATGAGCAGTTCTTC
cdr3_aa: CASSEGAGGGGYNEQFF
cdr3_length: 17
d_call: TRBD2
j_call: TRBJ2-1
v_call: TRBV2
clone_size: NA

cdr3_nt: TGTGCCAGCAGCTCCCAAAGCGGGGTCAATGAGCAGTTCTTC
cdr3_aa: CASSSQSGVNEQFF
cdr3_length: 14
d_call: TRBD2
j_call: TRBJ2-1
v_call: TRBV7-3
clone_size: few

cdr3_nt: TGTGCCAGCAGCCAAGATAGGGGGGCCACTGAAGCTTTCTTT
cdr3_aa: CASSQDRGATEAFF
cdr3_length: 14
d_call: NA
j_call: TRBJ1-1
v_call: TRBV4-2
clone_size: few

cdr3_nt: TGCAGCGGGGGTGCAGGGCGGGGCGAGCAGTACTTC
cdr3_aa: CSGGAGRGEQYF
cdr3_length: 12
d_call: NA
j_call: TRBJ2-7
v_call: TRBV29-1
clone_size: few

cdr3_nt: TGTGCCAGCAGCTTGAGTAGTCCCTACGAGCAGTACTTC
cdr3_aa: CASSLSSPYEQYF
cdr3_length: 13
d_call: NA
j_call: TRBJ2-7
v_call: TRBV5-6
clone_size: few

cdr3_nt: TGCAGTGCTAGGTTGGAGCGGAGCACAGATACGCAGTATTTT
cdr3_aa: CSARLERSTDTQYF
cdr3_length: 14
d_call: NA
j_call: TRBJ2-3
v_call: TRBV20-1
clone_size: NA

cdr3_nt: TGTGCCAGCAGCTTAGGGTTACTTACAACTAATGAAAAACTGTTTTTT
cdr3_aa: CASSLGLLTTNEKLFF
cdr3_length: 16
d_call: NA
j_call: TRBJ1-4
v_call: TRBV11-2
clone_size: few

cdr3_nt: TGTGCCAGCAGACACCTGGACAGGGTTAGCAATCAGCCCCAGCATTTT
cdr3_aa: CASRHLDRVSNQPQHF
cdr3_length: 16
d_call: TRBD1
j_call: TRBJ1-5
v_call: TRBV6-1
clone_size: NA

cdr3_nt: TGTGCCAGCAACCCATACCCTAACTATGGCTACACCTTC
cdr3_aa: CASNPYPNYGYTF
cdr3_length: 13
d_call: NA
j_call: TRBJ1-2
v_call: TRBV13
clone_size: NA

cdr3_nt: TGTGCCAGCAGCCGTGTCTGGGGCACTGAAGCTTTCTTT
cdr3_aa: CASSRVWGTEAFF
cdr3_length: 13
d_call: NA
j_call: TRBJ1-1
v_call: TRBV12-3/TRBV12-4
clone_size: NA

cdr3_nt: TGTGCCAGCAGTGAATATCAAGCCTATAATTCACCCCTCCACTTT
cdr3_aa: CASSEYQAYNSPLHF
cdr3_length: 15
d_call: NA
j_call: TRBJ1-6
v_call: TRBV25-1
clone_size: few

cdr3_nt: TGTGCCAGCAGTATCGGGACGGAAGAGACCCAGTACTTC
cdr3_aa: CASSIGTEETQYF
cdr3_length: 13
d_call: NA
j_call: TRBJ2-5
v_call: TRBV12-3/TRBV12-4
clone_size: NA

cdr3_nt: TGTGCCAGCAGTTTAGGACCTAACTCTGGAAACACCATATATTTT
cdr3_aa: CASSLGPNSGNTIYF
cdr3_length: 15
d_call: NA
j_call: TRBJ1-3
v_call: TRBV6-5
clone_size: NA

cdr3_nt: TGTGCCAGCAGCCAAGATCTGGGAGGTGAGCAGTTCTTC
cdr3_aa: CASSQDLGGEQFF
cdr3_length: 13
d_call: NA
j_call: TRBJ2-1
v_call: TRBV3-1
clone_size: few